Listed here are 30 T cell receptor beta chains from one sample, sequenced in a study of response to subunit inactivated influenza vaccine. One entry per CDR3 protein results from TCRdb running MiXCR on the RT-PCR reads. The sample lists over 650,000 distinct CDR3 sequences; less than 20% were seen once. Sequencing used PBMCs from blood, obtained 4 to 6 days after vaccination. All receptors derive from a man in his fifties or sixties who received an inactivated influenza vaccine.

This clonotype showed up just a few times. A read error is possible here, since a much larger clone lies one base away. The rearrangement links TRBV7-9 to TRBJ2-5; the D gene is possibly TRBD1 (6 bases). V lost 4 bases and J 5 bases, leaving 8 bases between the germline ends. CDR1 and CDR2 from the germline V gene are SEHNR and FQNEAQ (reference sequence). The CDR3 has 12 amino acids. The CDR3 DNA reads TGTGCCAGCAGCTCGCAGGGGGAGACCCAGTACTTC. Amino acids: CASSSQGETQYF.

This clonotype was observed a handful of times. J is TRBJ2-7 and V is TRBV2; 8 bases line up with TRBD1. The V gene's germline CDR1 is SNHLY and CDR2 FYNNEI. The CDR3 length is 13 residues. V lost 8 bases, J lost 3 bases, and 6 bases stayed unmatched. The CDR3 DNA reads as TGTGCCAGCCTCCGGGACAGGAACTACGAGCAGTACTTC. This translates into CASLRDRNYEQYF.

This clonotype was seen repeatedly, ten times or more. The genes are TRBV11-2 and TRBJ2-3, with D possibly TRBD2 on 6 matching bases. Trimming took 3 bases from V and 1 from J, leaving 11 bases between them. CDR1 is SGHAT, CDR2 FQNNGV, per germline. The CDR3 spans 15 residues. In DNA form, the CDR3 reads TGTGCCAGCAGCTTGGCGGGGTCACGCACAGATACGCAGTATTTT. Translating gives CASSLAGSRTDTQYF.

This clonotype has a handful of counts. The chain employs TRBV25-1 and TRBJ2-2; D ambiguous. Trimming took 5 bases from V and 7 from J, leaving 8 bases between them. Germline CDR1 and CDR2: MGHDK and SYGVNS. The CDR3 is 12 amino acids. DNA for the CDR3: TGTGCCAGCAGTCCTATGTTCGGGGAGCTGTTTTTT. Its protein product is CASSPMFGELFF.

In this sample, this clonotype turned up a few times. Germline is not matched at one junction end, which may reflect a read error. This chain joins TRBV7-2 and TRBJ2-6; the D is unclear. The CDR3 consists of 15 residues. Germline-derived CDR1 and CDR2 are SGHTA and FQGNSA. The CDR3 region has the DNA TGCCCGAGTACCCGGCGGAGCTCTGGGGCCAACGTCCTGACTTTC. Its protein is CPSTRRSSGANVLTF.

This rearrangement joins TRBV7-2 to TRBJ2-7; D may match TRBD1 or TRBD2 (5 bases each). Trimming removed 3 bases from V and 3 bases from J, with 15 bases in between. CDR3 length: 15 residues. From germline, CDR1 is SGHTA and CDR2 FQGNSA. CDR3 bases: TGTGCCAGCAGCTTTGTGACAGCGGACCGCTACGAGCAGTACTTC. This sequence encodes CASSFVTADRYEQYF.

J is TRBJ1-5 and V is TRBV4-2; no reliable D call. The V end was cut by 2 bases, the J end by 2 bases, with 13 bases between. The CDR3 extends over 16 amino acids. The germline V gene encodes CDR1 LGHNA and CDR2 YNFKEQ. CDR3 DNA sequence: TGTGCCAGCAGCCAATCCCGAGACTGGGGCAATCAGCCCCAGCATTTT. Protein sequence: CASSQSRDWGNQPQHF.

The rearrangement uses TRBV5-1 and TRBJ2-4, with unresolved D. Germline V lookup: CDR1 SGHRS, CDR2 YFSETQ. V gave up 1 base and J gave up 6 bases, with 11 bases separating them. This CDR3 is 14 amino acids long. CDR3 sequence: CASSLTGPGNIQYF. In DNA, the CDR3 is TGCGCCAGCAGCTTGACCGGGCCAGGAAACATTCAGTACTTC.

This clonotype was counted between two and nine times. The chain uses TRBV24-1 and TRBJ2-1; D ambiguous. V gave up 9 bases and J gave up 2 bases, with 4 bases separating them. From germline, CDR1 is KGHDR and CDR2 SFDVKD. The CDR3 is 11 residues long. The CDR3 DNA follows: TGTGCCACCGGGCCCTACAATGAGCAGTTCTTC. It specifies CATGPYNEQFF.

The chain employs TRBV5-1 and TRBJ2-7, with 7 bases matching TRBD1. CDR3 length: 15 residues. Germline V lookup: CDR1 SGHRS, CDR2 YFSETQ. Trimming took 2 bases from V and 2 from J; bases not matched to a gene: 7. The CDR3 DNA is TGCGCCAGCAGCTTCACAGGGGACCCCCCCTACGAGCAGTACTTC. Its translation: CASSFTGDPPYEQYF.

The genes are TRBV20-1 and TRBJ1-3; TRBD1 is a possible D gene (5 bases). From germline, CDR1 is DFQATT and CDR2 SNEGSKA (reference sequence). The germline V and J ends were trimmed by 0 bases and 0 bases, with 9 bases remaining between them. This CDR3 spans 15 amino acids. The CDR3 region is CSARDRALSGNTIYF. DNA of the CDR3: TGCAGTGCTAGAGACAGGGCCCTCTCTGGAAACACCATATATTTT.

The genes are TRBV18 and TRBJ2-3; D perhaps matches TRBD1 (5 bases). CDR3 length equals 14 residues. CDR1 and CDR2 from the germline V gene are KGHSH and LQKENI. Trimming removed 2 bases at V and 4 bases at J, with 10 bases between. The CDR3 loop is CASSPGAGSDTQYF. The CDR3 nucleotides read TGTGCCAGCTCACCAGGGGCAGGCTCAGATACGCAGTATTTT.

The chain has TRBV6-5 and TRBJ2-7, with 7 bases fitting TRBD2. With 4 bases clipped from V and 5 bases from J, the junction kept 11 bases outside the gene matches. Germline V CDR1 and CDR2: MNHEY, SVGAGI. The CDR3 length is 15 residues. The CDR3 loop reads CASSFGPGRANEQYF. For the CDR3, the DNA is TGTGCCAGCAGTTTTGGGCCGGGGAGGGCGAACGAGCAGTACTTC.

The chain couples TRBV4-2 to TRBJ1-6, with D possibly matching TRBD1 (5 bases). The CDR3 runs 16 residues. The germline CDR1 and CDR2 sequences are LGHNA and YNFKEQ. V gave up 1 base and J gave up 8 bases, with 15 bases separating them. The CDR3 nucleotides read TGTGCCAGCAGCCAAGCTAATCGGGGAGGGGATTCACCCCTCCACTTT. Translated: CASSQANRGGDSPLHF.

This chain joins TRBV27 and TRBJ2-7, with D unresolved. The CDR3 totals 15 residues. Per germline, CDR1 MNHEY and CDR2 SMNVEV (reference sequence). Trimming took 3 bases from V and 2 from J, leaving 14 bases between them. CDR3 protein: CASSFGSNLPYEQYF. The CDR3 bases are TGTGCCAGCAGTTTTGGATCTAACCTCCCCTACGAGCAGTACTTC.

This clonotype was observed a handful of times. The rearrangement uses TRBV7-2 and TRBJ2-7; D is unclear. The CDR3 covers 15 residues. With 1 base removed from V and 0 bases from J, the gap between germline ends came to 10 bases. Germline-derived CDR1 and CDR2 are SGHTA and FQGNSA. The CDR3 loop is CASSLGRYSSYEQYF. The CDR3 DNA reads TGTGCCAGCAGCTTAGGCAGGTATAGCTCCTACGAGCAGTACTTC.

The V gene is TRBV6-2 or TRBV6-3, the J gene TRBJ2-1; tentatively, D is TRBD2 (6 bases). Trimming took off 4 bases at V and 10 bases at J, with 11 bases between the two ends. The CDR3 covers 12 residues. The germline gives CDR1 MNHEY, CDR2 SVGEGT. CDR3 DNA: TGTGCCAGCAGTTTCCTTAGCGGCGAGCAGTTCTTC. This encodes CASSFLSGEQFF.

This clonotype occurred a few times. V usage is TRBV10-3 and J usage is TRBJ1-5; D might be TRBD1 (5 bases). This CDR3 has 16 amino acids. V shed 10 bases and J shed 1 base, with 20 bases lying between them. From germline, CDR1 is ENHRY and CDR2 SYGVKD. The CDR3 loop is CATPRTQDNSNQPQHF. The CDR3 region has the DNA TGTGCCACCCCTAGAACCCAGGACAACAGCAATCAGCCCCAGCATTTT.

V and J are TRBV7-9 and TRBJ2-7, with no clear D. Germline lookup yields CDR1 SEHNR and CDR2 FQNEAQ (reference sequence). With 3 bases removed from V and 6 bases from J, the gap between germline ends came to 12 bases. The CDR3 has 13 amino acids. In DNA form, the CDR3 reads TGTGCCAGCAGCTTGAGTCAGGCTGTCGAGCAGTACTTC. It is translated as CASSLSQAVEQYF. The full variable domain, completed using reference TRBV7-9 and TRBJ2-7, is DTGVSQNPRHKITKRGQNVTFRCDPISEHNRLYWYRQTLGQGPEFLTYFQNEAQLEKSRLLSDRFSAERPKGSFSTLEIQRTEQGDSAMYLCASSLSQAVEQYFGPGTRLTVT.

This clonotype was counted a few times. This chain joins TRBV11-1 and TRBJ2-3, with a possible D match to TRBD2 (6 bases). The V end lost 1 base, the J end lost 0 bases, and 17 bases lay between the germline ends. CDR1 and CDR2 (germline): SGHAT, FQDESV (reference sequence). CDR3 length equals 18 residues. The CDR3 nucleotides read TGTGCCAGCAGCTTAGTGGGTGGGAGGACCAGGAGCACAGATACGCAGTATTTT. This encodes CASSLVGGRTRSTDTQYF. The full variable domain, with the rest looked up from reference TRBV11-1 and TRBJ2-3, is EAEVAQSPRYKITEKSQAVAFWCDPISGHATLYWYRQILGQGPELLVQFQDESVVDDSQLPKDRFSAERLKGVDSTLKIQPAELGDSAMYLCASSLVGGRTRSTDTQYFGPGTRLTVL.

This clonotype was counted only a few times. The chain carries TRBV6-2 or TRBV6-3 and TRBJ2-7; 11 positions agree with TRBD2. Germline CDR1 reads MNHEY; CDR2 reads SVGEGT. The length of the CDR3 is 16 residues. V was pared by 6 bases and J by 0 bases, with 7 bases of the junction left unmatched. Here the CDR3 DNA reads TGTGCCAGCAGCCCGTCGGGACTAGCGGTCTCCTACGAGCAGTACTTC. Protein product: CASSPSGLAVSYEQYF.

The rearrangement joins TRBV6-2 or TRBV6-3 to TRBJ1-5, with a weak D call TRBD1 (5 bases). Germline V gives CDR1 MNHEY, CDR2 SVGEGT. The CDR3 loop spans 13 amino acids. The germline V and J ends were trimmed by 2 bases and 5 bases, with 7 bases remaining between them. CDR3 residues: CASSYTGYQPQHF. The CDR3 bases are TGTGCCAGCAGTTACACAGGATATCAGCCCCAGCATTTT.

Comments on this clonotype: One end of the junction does not line up with germline, which may come from a read error. The chain carries TRBV5-1 and TRBJ1-5; no firm D call. Per germline, CDR1 SGHRS and CDR2 YFSETQ. CDR3 size: 16 residues. This CDR3 reads CASSFLGPNSNQPQRF. Written as DNA, the CDR3 is TGCGCCAGCAGCTTTCTAGGGCCAAATAGCAATCAGCCCCAGCGTTTT.

This clonotype was detected ten times or more. This chain joins TRBV12-3 or TRBV12-4 and TRBJ2-1; 10 positions match TRBD1. The CDR3 has 15 amino acids. Losses at the gene ends were 4 bases for V and 6 bases for J; bases not matched to a gene: 6. The CDR3 nucleotides read TGTGCCAGCAGTTACCGGGACAGGGGTATCAATGAGCAGTTCTTC. Residues: CASSYRDRGINEQFF.

The chain recombines TRBV7-8 with TRBJ2-1, with a tentative D call TRBD1 (6 bases). The germline V gene has CDR1 SGHVS and CDR2 FQNEAQ. The CDR3 spans 15 residues. Trimming took off 5 bases at V and 5 bases at J, with 16 bases between the two ends. The CDR3 loop is CASSRFHQGNNEQFF. Here the CDR3 DNA reads TGTGCCAGCAGCCGATTTCACCAGGGGAACAATGAGCAGTTCTTC.

CDR3 sequence: CASSTGPPGQPQHF. The CDR3 DNA sequence: TGTGCCAGCAGTACCGGCCCTCCCGGTCAGCCCCAGCATTTT. The chain links TRBV12-3 or TRBV12-4 to TRBJ1-5; no firm D call. The CDR3 has 14 amino acids. Deletions cut 5 bases from V and 6 bases from J, with 14 bases between.

In its sample, this clonotype was seen a few times. The chain uses TRBV24-1 and TRBJ2-2, with 9 positions matching TRBD2. The germline CDR1 and CDR2 sequences are KGHDR and SFDVKD. Losses at the gene ends were 5 bases for V and 4 bases for J; bases not matched to a gene: 10. CDR3 size: 17 residues. The CDR3 sequence is CATSASVSGSRTGELFF. The CDR3, as DNA: TGTGCCACCAGTGCCTCGGTTAGCGGGAGTCGCACCGGGGAGCTGTTTTTT.

This clonotype was seen more than once but under ten times. The chain links TRBV4-2 to TRBJ2-7; D remains ambiguous. The germline gives CDR1 LGHNA, CDR2 YNFKEQ. V lost 3 bases to trimming and J lost 4 bases, with 13 bases between them. This CDR3 is built from 14 residues. The CDR3 DNA is TGTGCCAGCAGCCAGGACCTCCGGGTTTACGAGCAGTACTTC. Its protein product is CASSQDLRVYEQYF.

This CDR3 reads CAISEPGQFGTEAFF. The CDR3 DNA sequence: TGTGCCATCAGTGAACCCGGACAGTTTGGGACTGAAGCTTTCTTT. This rearrangement joins TRBV10-3 to TRBJ1-1; D possibly corresponds to TRBD1 (6 bases). V shed 3 bases and J shed 5 bases, with 16 bases lying between them. The CDR3 contains 15 residues. Germline V gene data show CDR1 as ENHRY and CDR2 as SYGVKD.

This clonotype was recorded many times. The chain joins TRBV12-3 or TRBV12-4 to TRBJ1-4, with no clear D. This CDR3 spans 16 amino acids. Trimming removed 2 bases from V and 2 bases from J, with 12 bases in between. The CDR3 loop reads CASSLNRGGTNEKLFF. The DNA for the CDR3 is TGTGCCAGCAGTTTAAATCGTGGTGGCACTAATGAAAAACTGTTTTTT.